Listed here are 14 T cell receptor beta chains from one sample, sequenced in a study of T cell responses to AZD1222 COVID-19 vaccine. Data came from immunoSEQ multiplex PCR; TCRdb stores just in-frame clones and leaves some out. The sample lists 150,000 or so clones, about 91% occurring once. The material sequenced was peripheral blood, taken 28 days after the second AZD1222 dose. All receptors derive from an adult who received the AZD1222 COVID-19 vaccine.

The chain employs TRBV9 and TRBJ1-4, with 8 bases identical to TRBD1. This CDR3 is 15 amino acids long. J was trimmed by 8 bases and V by 3 bases; bases with no gene match: 9. The V gene's germline CDR1 is SGDLS and CDR2 YYNGEE. CDR3 sequence: CASSASGTGGEKLFF. For the CDR3, the DNA is TGTGCCAGCAGCGCATCCGGGACAGGAGGCGAAAAACTGTTTTTT. Using reference TRBV9 and TRBJ1-4 for the parts outside the CDR3, the full variable domain is DSGVTQTPKHLITATGQRVTLRCSPRSGDLSVYWYQQSLDQGLQFLIQYYNGEERAKGNILERFSAQQFPDLHSELNLSSLELGDSALYFCASSASGTGGEKLFFGSGTQLSVL.

This clone was counted a single time. The gene calls are TRBV7-9 and TRBJ2-2; 8 nucleotides agree with TRBD1. The J segment lost 3 bases and the V segment lost 1 base, leaving 7 bases of the junction unmatched. The CDR3 runs to 17 residues. Germline V gene sequence: CDR1 SEHNR, CDR2 FQNEAQ (reference sequence). The chain's CDR3 is CASSLGGATGDTGELFF. CDR3 coding DNA: TGTGCCAGCAGCTTAGGGGGCGCGACAGGGGACACCGGGGAGCTGTTTTTT.

The table lists this clone with a count of one. This rearrangement joins TRBV4-1 to TRBJ1-3; no reliable D call. V was pared by 0 bases and J by 4 bases, with 4 bases between. The CDR3 extends over 13 amino acids. Germline assignment: CDR1 MGHRA and CDR2 YSYEKL. CDR3 coding DNA: TGCGCCAGCAGCCAAGATAAAGGAAACACCATATATTTT. Its translation is CASSQDKGNTIYF.

The CDR3 here is CSVRIARVGTEAFF. The CDR3 bases are TGCAGCGTCAGAATCGCCAGGGTCGGCACTGAAGCTTTCTTT. The J gene is TRBJ1-1, the V gene TRBV29-1; TRBD1 is a possible D gene (5 bases). Per the germline V gene, CDR1 is SQVTM and CDR2 is ANQGSEA. The ends were cut back, 6 bases at V and 4 bases at J, with 18 bases in the middle. This CDR3 region has 14 residues.

The chain couples TRBV4-2 to TRBJ1-1, with 9 bases aligning to TRBD1. CDR3 length equals 14 residues. CDR1 is LGHNA, CDR2 YNFKEQ, per germline. J gave up 6 bases and V 5 bases, and 7 bases lay outside the gene matches. The CDR3 bases are TGTGCCAGCAGCTACCGGGACAGGGAGCCTGAAGCTTTCTTT. Amino acids: CASSYRDREPEAFF.

CDR3 loop: CASSLREDGYGYTF. The CDR3 DNA reads as TGTGCCAGCAGCTTAAGGGAGGACGGCTATGGCTACACCTTC. The genes are TRBV7-9 and TRBJ1-2; D remains ambiguous. Germline assignment: CDR1 SEHNR and CDR2 FQNEAQ (reference sequence). Trimming pared 2 bases from V and 4 bases from J, leaving 11 bases between. The length of the CDR3 is 14 residues.

The chain couples TRBV11-1 to TRBJ1-3; unclear D gene. The germline CDR1 and CDR2 sequences are SGHAT and FQDESV (reference sequence). Trimming took off 7 bases at V and 0 bases at J, with 10 bases between the two ends. The CDR3 has 14 amino acids. CDR3 protein: CASTAGSSGNTIYF. The CDR3 coding sequence is TGTGCCAGCACGGCGGGAAGCTCTGGAAACACCATATATTTT. The variable domain in full, with the rest retrieved from reference TRBV11-1 and TRBJ1-3, is EAEVAQSPRYKITEKSQAVAFWCDPISGHATLYWYRQILGQGPELLVQFQDESVVDDSQLPKDRFSAERLKGVDSTLKIQPAELGDSAMYLCASTAGSSGNTIYFGEGSWLTVV.

The rearrangement joins TRBV3-1 (or the pseudogene TRBV3-2) to TRBJ1-1, with TRBD1 identical over 9 bases. CDR3 length equals 14 residues. Germline V CDR1 and CDR2: LGHDT, YNNKEL (reference sequence). The trim removed 5 bases at V and 5 bases at J, leaving 6 bases unmatched. CDR3 amino acids: CASSYGTGRTEAFF. The CDR3 nucleotides are TGTGCCAGCAGCTACGGGACAGGGAGGACTGAAGCTTTCTTT.

This sequence joins TRBV29-1 and TRBJ1-1, with no clear D. Between the trimmed V and J ends, which lost 3 bases and 0 bases, there was a span of 14 bases. CDR1 is SQVTM and CDR2 is ANQGSEA in the germline V gene. The CDR3 has 15 residues. The CDR3 loop is CSVDRPVDMNTEAFF. Here the CDR3 DNA reads TGCAGCGTTGATAGGCCAGTCGACATGAACACTGAAGCTTTCTTT. Full variable domain (remainder filled in from reference TRBV29-1 and TRBJ1-1): SAVISQKPSRDICQRGTSLTIQCQVDSQVTMMFWYRQQPGQSLTLIATANQGSEATYESGFVIDKFPISRPNLTFSTLTVSNMSPEDSSIYLCSVDRPVDMNTEAFFGQGTRLTVV.

This chain links TRBV6-1 with TRBJ1-2; the D is unclear. Trimming stripped 0 bases from V and 3 bases from J, with 8 bases between. CDR3 length equals 14 residues. CDR1 and CDR2 (germline): MNHNS, SASEGT. DNA of the CDR3: TGTGCCAGCAGTGAAGCGGGAGAGTACTATGGCTACACCTTC. Residues: CASSEAGEYYGYTF.

The V gene is TRBV7-8, the J gene TRBJ1-2, with D unresolved. There are 16 residues in the CDR3. Trimming took off 5 bases at V and 6 bases at J, with 22 bases between the two ends. CDR1 and CDR2 (germline): SGHVS, FQNEAQ. The CDR3: CASSISWAPPVHGYTF. CDR3 in DNA: TGTGCCAGCAGCATTAGCTGGGCCCCCCCGGTCCATGGCTACACCTTC.

The chain is built from TRBV5-1 and TRBJ1-6; 8 bases are a match to TRBD1. This CDR3 contains 15 residues. The germline V gene has CDR1 SGHRS and CDR2 YFSETQ. Trimming removed 4 bases from V and 6 bases from J; junction bases left unmatched: 6. In nucleotides, the CDR3 is TGCGCCAGCAGCCCGACAGGGGAGCGTAATTCACCCCTCCACTTT. Its protein is CASSPTGERNSPLHF. Using reference TRBV5-1 and TRBJ1-6 for the parts outside the CDR3, the full variable domain is KAGVTQTPRYLIKTRGQQVTLSCSPISGHRSVSWYQQTPGQGLQFLFEYFSETQRNKGNFPGRFSGRQFSNSRSEMNVSTLELGDSALYLCASSPTGERNSPLHFGNGTRLTVT.

This clone has just a few counts. The chain carries TRBV2 and TRBJ2-3; perhaps TRBD1 as D (6 bases). The germline V and J ends were trimmed by 4 bases and 3 bases, with 14 bases remaining between them. Looked up from germline, CDR1 is SNHLY and CDR2 is FYNNEI. The CDR3 is 15 amino acids. The CDR3 DNA sequence: TGTGCCAGCAGTGTTCGCAGGGGCGGGACAGATACGCAGTATTTT. This translates into CASSVRRGGTDTQYF.

The CDR3: CASSLPGTGAGRGYTF. The CDR3, as DNA: TGTGCCAGCAGTCTCCCTGGAACGGGGGCTGGACGAGGCTACACCTTC. The rearrangement joins TRBV5-4 to TRBJ1-2; D might be TRBD1 (6 bases). The germline CDR1 and CDR2 sequences are SGHNT and YYREEE (reference sequence). CDR3 length: 16 amino acids. Between the trimmed V and J ends, which lost 5 bases and 8 bases, there was a span of 25 bases.